This T cell receptor (beta chain) came from a study of patients and donors after allogeneic stem cell transplantation. TCRdb itself ran the RT-PCR reads through MiXCR, one entry per CDR3 protein. Here the sample spans some 87,000 distinct CDR3 sequences, roughly 50% being singletons. Comment on this clonotype: Germline is not matched at one junction end, which may reflect a read error.

Sequencing was done on a sample of blood, either unsorted or a sorted T cell fraction (not recorded which). The sequence was obtained from a human donor who was either an allogeneic HSCT recipient or a stem cell or donor lymphocyte infusion donor (not recorded which). It is not recorded whose cells these are; they may come from a transplant donor.

The CDR3: CASGQYAPSGTEAFF. The CDR3 DNA is TGCGCCAGCGGCCAATACGCACCGTCGGGCACTGAAGCTTTCTTT. The chain combines TRBV4-3 with TRBJ1-1; D is ambiguous. In germline, CDR1 is LGHNA, CDR2 YSLEER. The CDR3 contains 15 residues.